The rows below give T cell receptor beta chains drawn from one sample of a study of patients and donors after allogeneic stem cell transplantation. TCRdb ran MiXCR on the RT-PCR reads and lists one entry per CDR3 protein. The sample contains about 410,000 distinct CDR3 sequences, 16% of which appear only once. The sample taken for sequencing was blood, either unsorted or a sorted T cell fraction (not recorded which). Every receptor here comes from a human donor who was either an allogeneic HSCT recipient or a stem cell or donor lymphocyte infusion donor (not recorded which). It is not recorded whose cells these are; they may come from a transplant donor. The CDR3 runs from the conserved cysteine through the conserved F or W. Each record gives: clone size, V gene, D gene, J gene, CDR3 protein, CDR3 DNA. A D gene is named only where the DNA matches it firmly. Not every row has a clone size; where given, it reads once, few, many or a size class.

clone size: few
V gene: TRBV4-1
D gene: .
J gene: TRBJ2-3
CDR3 protein: CASSQVLGYTDTQYF
CDR3 DNA: TGCGCCAGCAGCCAAGTATTGGGCTATACAGATACGCAGTATTTT

clone size: .
V gene: TRBV3-1
D gene: TRBD2
J gene: TRBJ2-1
CDR3 protein: CASSQDLTSGRLNEQFF
CDR3 DNA: TGTGCCAGCAGCCAAGATCTAACTAGCGGGAGGTTAAATGAGCAGTTCTTC

clone size: few
V gene: TRBV12-3/TRBV12-4
D gene: .
J gene: TRBJ1-2
CDR3 protein: CASSTRQDGYTF
CDR3 DNA: TGTGCCAGCAGTACTCGACAGGATGGCTACACCTTC

clone size: many
V gene: TRBV18
D gene: .
J gene: TRBJ1-1
CDR3 protein: CASSQTGNTEAFF
CDR3 DNA: TGTGCCAGCTCACAGACAGGGAACACTGAAGCTTTCTTT

clone size: few
V gene: TRBV7-2
D gene: TRBD1
J gene: TRBJ1-2
CDR3 protein: CASSSGTGKAYTF
CDR3 DNA: TGTGCCAGCAGCTCCGGGACAGGGAAGGCCTACACCTTC

clone size: .
V gene: TRBV6-2/TRBV6-3
D gene: .
J gene: TRBJ1-3
CDR3 protein: CASRPPHPGNTIYF
CDR3 DNA: TGTGCCAGCAGGCCCCCGCATCCTGGAAACACCATATATTTT

clone size: .
V gene: TRBV7-9
D gene: .
J gene: TRBJ2-5
CDR3 protein: CASSLAYDSQETQYF
CDR3 DNA: TGTGCCAGCAGCTTAGCCTATGACAGCCAAGAGACCCAGTACTTC

clone size: few
V gene: TRBV28
D gene: .
J gene: TRBJ2-7
CDR3 protein: CASSLGRTSYEQYF
CDR3 DNA: TGTGCCAGCAGTTTGGGGCGGACGTCCTACGAGCAGTACTTC

clone size: .
V gene: TRBV19
D gene: TRBD2
J gene: TRBJ2-7
CDR3 protein: CASSFERDHYEQYF
CDR3 DNA: TGTGCCAGTAGTTTCGAGCGGGACCACTACGAGCAGTACTTC

clone size: many
V gene: TRBV20-1
D gene: .
J gene: TRBJ1-2
CDR3 protein: CSAEREGNYGYTF
CDR3 DNA: TGCAGTGCCGAACGGGAGGGCAACTATGGCTACACCTTC

clone size: .
V gene: TRBV3-1
D gene: .
J gene: TRBJ2-7
CDR3 protein: CASSHGLPVQYF
CDR3 DNA: TGTGCCAGCAGCCACGGACTACCTGTGCAGTACTTC

clone size: .
V gene: TRBV7-3
D gene: TRBD2
J gene: TRBJ2-1
CDR3 protein: CASSPGLAGDYNEQFF
CDR3 DNA: TGTGCCAGCAGCCCAGGACTAGCGGGAGACTACAATGAGCAGTTCTTC

clone size: .
V gene: TRBV2
D gene: TRBD2
J gene: TRBJ2-7
CDR3 protein: CASSLTSGRSDF
CDR3 DNA: TGTGCCAGCAGTCTGACTAGCGGGAGGTCAGACTTC

clone size: .
V gene: TRBV20-1
D gene: .
J gene: TRBJ2-7
CDR3 protein: CSASRSYEQYF
CDR3 DNA: TGCAGTGCTAGCCGATCCTACGAGCAGTACTTC

clone size: .
V gene: TRBV4-1
D gene: .
J gene: TRBJ2-4
CDR3 protein: CASSQDVNKNIQYF
CDR3 DNA: TGCGCCAGCAGCCAAGATGTAAACAAAAACATTCAGTACTTC

clone size: many
V gene: TRBV24-1
D gene: .
J gene: TRBJ1-1
CDR3 protein: CATSDLSGTAFF
CDR3 DNA: TGTGCCACCAGTGATTTATCAGGGACTGCTTTCTTT

clone size: many
V gene: TRBV6-5
D gene: TRBD2
J gene: TRBJ2-3
CDR3 protein: CASSLSGGAVTDTQYF
CDR3 DNA: TGTGCCAGCAGTTTGAGCGGGGGGGCCGTCACAGATACGCAGTATTTT

clone size: many
V gene: TRBV12-3/TRBV12-4
D gene: .
J gene: TRBJ2-1
CDR3 protein: CASRPRDGQQFF
CDR3 DNA: TGTGCCAGCAGACCCCGGGACGGGCAGCAGTTCTTC

clone size: .
V gene: TRBV6-2/TRBV6-3
D gene: .
J gene: TRBJ1-1
CDR3 protein: CASSYRGLSEGEAFF
CDR3 DNA: TGTGCCAGCAGTTACCGCGGACTGTCTGAGGGAGAAGCTTTCTTT

clone size: few
V gene: TRBV20-1
D gene: TRBD1
J gene: TRBJ1-6
CDR3 protein: CSARKDRADYTNSPLHF
CDR3 DNA: TGCAGTGCTAGAAAAGACAGGGCCGACTATACTAATTCACCCCTCCACTTT

clone size: .
V gene: TRBV11-2
D gene: .
J gene: TRBJ2-1
CDR3 protein: CASTPGHRGANEQFF
CDR3 DNA: TGTGCCAGCACCCCCGGACATAGGGGAGCCAATGAGCAGTTCTTC

clone size: .
V gene: TRBV21-1
D gene: .
J gene: TRBJ2-1
CDR3 protein: CASTPLYNEQFF
CDR3 DNA: TGTGCCAGCACTCCCCTCTACAATGAGCAGTTCTTC

clone size: .
V gene: TRBV7-9
D gene: .
J gene: TRBJ1-2
CDR3 protein: CASSHPGDGRGYTF
CDR3 DNA: TGTGCCAGCAGTCATCCGGGGGACGGCCGCGGCTACACCTTC

clone size: few
V gene: TRBV27
D gene: TRBD1
J gene: TRBJ1-1
CDR3 protein: CASSSRQGSPSAEAFF
CDR3 DNA: TGTGCCAGCAGTTCCCGACAGGGATCCCCAAGCGCTGAAGCTTTCTTT

clone size: .
V gene: TRBV5-1
D gene: .
J gene: TRBJ1-1
CDR3 protein: CASSYKQGLDTEAFF
CDR3 DNA: TGCGCCAGCAGCTATAAGCAGGGGTTGGACACTGAAGCTTTCTTT

clone size: many
V gene: TRBV5-1
D gene: .
J gene: TRBJ1-1
CDR3 protein: CASSALSSGRNTEAFF
CDR3 DNA: TGCGCCAGCAGCGCACTATCGTCGGGCCGGAACACTGAAGCTTTCTTT

clone size: .
V gene: TRBV4-2
D gene: TRBD2
J gene: TRBJ2-4
CDR3 protein: CASSQGTGGGGAKNIQYF
CDR3 DNA: TGTGCCAGCAGCCAAGGGACCGGGGGGGGAGGAGCCAAAAACATTCAGTACTTC

clone size: .
V gene: TRBV5-5
D gene: .
J gene: TRBJ2-3
CDR3 protein: CASRLNTDTQYF
CDR3 DNA: TGTGCCAGCAGACTCAACACAGATACGCAGTATTTT

clone size: .
V gene: TRBV20-1
D gene: .
J gene: TRBJ2-7
CDR3 protein: CSARGQGPGEQYF
CDR3 DNA: TGCAGTGCTAGGGGGCAGGGTCCTGGCGAGCAGTACTTC

clone size: .
V gene: TRBV12-5
D gene: .
J gene: TRBJ2-7
CDR3 protein: CASAEGEALHEQYF
CDR3 DNA: TGTGCTAGTGCTGAGGGTGAAGCGCTTCACGAGCAGTACTTC

clone size: .
V gene: TRBV7-2
D gene: .
J gene: TRBJ2-5
CDR3 protein: CATGIGVGETQYF
CDR3 DNA: TGTGCCACGGGGATAGGGGTGGGGGAGACCCAGTACTTC

clone size: few
V gene: TRBV12-3/TRBV12-4
D gene: TRBD1
J gene: TRBJ2-2
CDR3 protein: CASTPLQGAGELFF
CDR3 DNA: TGTGCCAGCACGCCACTCCAGGGGGCCGGGGAGCTGTTTTTT

clone size: .
V gene: TRBV10-3
D gene: TRBD2
J gene: TRBJ2-3
CDR3 protein: CAIGLAGSTDTQYF
CDR3 DNA: TGTGCCATCGGACTAGCGGGAAGCACAGATACGCAGTATTTT

clone size: few
V gene: TRBV6-2/TRBV6-3
D gene: .
J gene: TRBJ1-2
CDR3 protein: CASKLTGVYGYTF
CDR3 DNA: TGTGCCAGCAAGCTGACAGGCGTCTATGGCTACACCTTC

clone size: few
V gene: TRBV10-3
D gene: .
J gene: TRBJ1-5
CDR3 protein: CAISESGPGIQPQHF
CDR3 DNA: TGTGCCATCAGTGAGTCGGGGCCGGGAATCCAGCCCCAGCATTTT

clone size: .
V gene: TRBV15
D gene: .
J gene: TRBJ1-1
CDR3 protein: CATSRDLGTEAFF
CDR3 DNA: TGTGCCACCAGCAGAGATTTGGGAACTGAAGCTTTCTTT

clone size: .
V gene: TRBV3-1
D gene: .
J gene: TRBJ2-7
CDR3 protein: CASSLGSTGEQYF
CDR3 DNA: TGTGCCAGCAGCCTTGGGAGCACCGGCGAGCAGTACTTC

clone size: few
V gene: TRBV6-2/TRBV6-3
D gene: TRBD2
J gene: TRBJ2-5
CDR3 protein: CASSSPSGLAGAETQYF
CDR3 DNA: TGTGCCAGCAGTTCCCCTTCTGGACTAGCGGGGGCAGAGACCCAGTACTTC

clone size: few
V gene: TRBV4-3
D gene: .
J gene: TRBJ2-2
CDR3 protein: CASSQDRLPGTGELFF
CDR3 DNA: TGCGCCAGCAGCCAAGATAGGCTCCCCGGCACCGGGGAGCTGTTTTTT

clone size: few
V gene: TRBV3-1
D gene: .
J gene: TRBJ1-2
CDR3 protein: CASSQASPSRRVNGYTF
CDR3 DNA: TGTGCCAGCAGCCAAGCCAGTCCGTCCAGGCGAGTGAATGGCTACACCTTC

clone size: .
V gene: TRBV7-1
D gene: TRBD1
J gene: TRBJ2-6
CDR3 protein: CASSSNPEPGQGVFSGANVLTF
CDR3 DNA: TGTGCCAGCAGCTCCAACCCAGAACCGGGACAGGGGGTTTTCTCTGGGGCCAACGTCCTGACTTTC

clone size: few
V gene: TRBV29-1
D gene: .
J gene: TRBJ1-1
CDR3 protein: CSVGWGSTEAFF
CDR3 DNA: TGCAGCGTTGGGTGGGGTAGCACTGAAGCTTTCTTT